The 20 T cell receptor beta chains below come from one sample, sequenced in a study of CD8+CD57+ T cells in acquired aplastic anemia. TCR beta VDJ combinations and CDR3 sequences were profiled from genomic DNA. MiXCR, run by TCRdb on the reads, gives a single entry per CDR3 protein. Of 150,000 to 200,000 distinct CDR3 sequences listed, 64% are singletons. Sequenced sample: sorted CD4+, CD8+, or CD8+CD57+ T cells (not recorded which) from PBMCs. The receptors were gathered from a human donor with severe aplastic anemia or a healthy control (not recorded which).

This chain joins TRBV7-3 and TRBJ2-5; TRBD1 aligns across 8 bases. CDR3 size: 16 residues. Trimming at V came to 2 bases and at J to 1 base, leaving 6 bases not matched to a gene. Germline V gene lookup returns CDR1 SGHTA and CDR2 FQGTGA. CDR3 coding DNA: TGTGCCAGCAGCTTACTCGGACAGGGAGTCCAAGAGACCCAGTACTTC. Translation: CASSLLGQGVQETQYF. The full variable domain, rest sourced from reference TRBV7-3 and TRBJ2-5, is GAGVSQTPSNKVTEKGKYVELRCDPISGHTALYWYRQSLGQGPEFLIYFQGTGAADDSGLPNDRFFAVRPEGSVSTLKIQRTERGDSAVYLCASSLLGQGVQETQYFGPGTRLLVL.

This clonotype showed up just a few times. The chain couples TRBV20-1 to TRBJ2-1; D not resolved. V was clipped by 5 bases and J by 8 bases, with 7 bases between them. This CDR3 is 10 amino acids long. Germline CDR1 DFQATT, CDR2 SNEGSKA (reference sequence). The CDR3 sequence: CSARLDEQFF. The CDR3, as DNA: TGCAGTGCTCGTCTGGATGAGCAGTTCTTC.

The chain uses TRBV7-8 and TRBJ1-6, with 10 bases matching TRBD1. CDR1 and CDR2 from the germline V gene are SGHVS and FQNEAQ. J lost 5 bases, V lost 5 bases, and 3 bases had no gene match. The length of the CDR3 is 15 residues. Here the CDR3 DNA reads TGTGCCAGCAGCAGACAGGGGGCAGATAATTCACCCCTCCACTTT. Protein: CASSRQGADNSPLHF.

In DNA, the CDR3 is TGCGCCAGCAGCCAAGAGGGCCAGGGGGCAGGGTTGAGCAATGAGCAGTTCTTC. Its translation: CASSQEGQGAGLSNEQFF. The V call is TRBV4-1, the J call TRBJ2-1; the match to TRBD1 covers 8 bases. The CDR3 length is 18 residues. The germline CDR1 and CDR2 sequences are MGHRA and YSYEKL. V lost 0 bases, J lost 6 bases, and 13 bases stayed unmatched.

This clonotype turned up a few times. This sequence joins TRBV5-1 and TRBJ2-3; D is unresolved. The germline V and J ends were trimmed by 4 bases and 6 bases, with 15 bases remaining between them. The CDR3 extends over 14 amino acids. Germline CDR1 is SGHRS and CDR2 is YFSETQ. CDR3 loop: CASSGNQIGDTQYF. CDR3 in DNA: TGCGCCAGCAGCGGAAACCAGATAGGGGATACGCAGTATTTT.

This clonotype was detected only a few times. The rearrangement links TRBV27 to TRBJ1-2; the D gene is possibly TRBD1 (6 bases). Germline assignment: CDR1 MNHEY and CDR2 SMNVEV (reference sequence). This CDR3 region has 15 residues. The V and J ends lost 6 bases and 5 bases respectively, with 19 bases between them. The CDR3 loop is CASSFIRDKLYGYTF. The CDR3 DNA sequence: TGTGCCAGCAGCTTCATCCGGGACAAGTTGTATGGCTACACCTTC.

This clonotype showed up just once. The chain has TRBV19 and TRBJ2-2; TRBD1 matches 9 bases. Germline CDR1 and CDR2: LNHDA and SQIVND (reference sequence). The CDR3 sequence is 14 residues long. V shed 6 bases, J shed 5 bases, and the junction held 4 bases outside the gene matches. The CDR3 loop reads CASRWGTGTGELFF. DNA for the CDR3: TGTGCCAGTAGATGGGGGACAGGGACCGGGGAGCTGTTTTTT.

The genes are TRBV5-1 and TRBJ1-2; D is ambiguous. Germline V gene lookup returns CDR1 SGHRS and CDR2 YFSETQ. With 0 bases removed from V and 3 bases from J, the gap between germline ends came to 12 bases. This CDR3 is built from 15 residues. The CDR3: CASSLVFLGDYGYTF. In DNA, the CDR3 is TGCGCCAGCAGCTTGGTATTCCTGGGAGACTATGGCTACACCTTC.

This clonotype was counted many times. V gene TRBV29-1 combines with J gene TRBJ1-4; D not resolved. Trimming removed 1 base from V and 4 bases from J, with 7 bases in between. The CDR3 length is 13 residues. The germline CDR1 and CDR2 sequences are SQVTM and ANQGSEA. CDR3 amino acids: CSVEGGNNEKLFF. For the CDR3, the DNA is TGCAGCGTTGAAGGGGGAAATAATGAAAAACTGTTTTTT.

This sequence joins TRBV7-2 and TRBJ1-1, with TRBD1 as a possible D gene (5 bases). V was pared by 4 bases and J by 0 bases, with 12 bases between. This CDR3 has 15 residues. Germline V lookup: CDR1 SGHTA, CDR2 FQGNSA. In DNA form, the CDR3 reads TGTGCCAGCAGCTCGGGACCGAGCATGAACACTGAAGCTTTCTTT. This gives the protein CASSSGPSMNTEAFF.

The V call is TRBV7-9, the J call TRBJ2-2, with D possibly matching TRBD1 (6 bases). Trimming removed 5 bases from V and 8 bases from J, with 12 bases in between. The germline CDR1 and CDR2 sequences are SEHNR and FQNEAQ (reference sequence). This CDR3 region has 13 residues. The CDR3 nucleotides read TGTGCCAGCAGCCCCGCCGGGACAGGGGAGCTGTTTTTT. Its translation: CASSPAGTGELFF.

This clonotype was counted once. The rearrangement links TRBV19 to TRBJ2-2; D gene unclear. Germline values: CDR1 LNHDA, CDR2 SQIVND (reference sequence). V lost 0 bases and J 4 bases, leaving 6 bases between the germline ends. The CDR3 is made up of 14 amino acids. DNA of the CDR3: TGTGCCAGTAGTATAGATGAAGTCACCGGGGAGCTGTTTTTT. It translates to CASSIDEVTGELFF.

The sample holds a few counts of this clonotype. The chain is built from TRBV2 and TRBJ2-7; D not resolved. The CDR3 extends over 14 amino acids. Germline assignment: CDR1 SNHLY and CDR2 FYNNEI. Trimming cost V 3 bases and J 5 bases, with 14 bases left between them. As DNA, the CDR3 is TGTGCCAGCAGTGAGTTAGTGAGGTACGACGAGCAGTACTTC. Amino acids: CASSELVRYDEQYF.

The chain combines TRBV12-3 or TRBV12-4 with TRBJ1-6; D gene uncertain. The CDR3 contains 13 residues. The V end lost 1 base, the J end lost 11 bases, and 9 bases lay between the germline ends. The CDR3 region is CASSLGHTPPLHF. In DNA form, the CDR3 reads TGTGCCAGCAGTTTAGGCCATACACCACCCCTCCACTTT.

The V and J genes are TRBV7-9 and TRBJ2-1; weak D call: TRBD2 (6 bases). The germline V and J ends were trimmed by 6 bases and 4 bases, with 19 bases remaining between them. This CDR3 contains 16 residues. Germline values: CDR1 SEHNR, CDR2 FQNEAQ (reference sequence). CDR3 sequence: CASSRLGTLVYNEQFF. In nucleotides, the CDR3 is TGTGCCAGCAGTAGGTTAGGGACTTTGGTATACAATGAGCAGTTCTTC.

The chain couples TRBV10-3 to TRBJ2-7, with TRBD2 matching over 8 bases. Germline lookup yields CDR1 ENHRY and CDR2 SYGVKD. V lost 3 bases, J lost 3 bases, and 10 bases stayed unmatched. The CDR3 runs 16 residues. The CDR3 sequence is CAISDLGGLAGYEQYF. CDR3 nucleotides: TGTGCCATCAGTGACTTGGGTGGGCTAGCGGGCTACGAGCAGTACTTC.

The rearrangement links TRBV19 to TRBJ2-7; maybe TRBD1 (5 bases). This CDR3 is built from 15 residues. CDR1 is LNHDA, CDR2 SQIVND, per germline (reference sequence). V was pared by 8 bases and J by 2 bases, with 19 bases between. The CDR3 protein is CASAPIPAGTYEQYF. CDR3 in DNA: TGTGCCAGTGCCCCGATACCGGCAGGGACCTACGAGCAGTACTTC. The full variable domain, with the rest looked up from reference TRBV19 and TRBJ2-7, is DGGITQSPKYLFRKEGQNVTLSCEQNLNHDAMYWYRQDPGQGLRLIYYSQIVNDFQKGDIAEGYSVSREKKESFPLTVTSAQKNPTAFYLCASAPIPAGTYEQYFGPGTRLTVT.

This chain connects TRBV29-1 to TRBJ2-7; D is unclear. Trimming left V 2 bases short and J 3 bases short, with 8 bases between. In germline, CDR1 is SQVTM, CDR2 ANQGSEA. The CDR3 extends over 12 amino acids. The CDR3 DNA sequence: TGCAGCGTTGAAAGCCACAACTACGAGCAGTACTTC. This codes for CSVESHNYEQYF.

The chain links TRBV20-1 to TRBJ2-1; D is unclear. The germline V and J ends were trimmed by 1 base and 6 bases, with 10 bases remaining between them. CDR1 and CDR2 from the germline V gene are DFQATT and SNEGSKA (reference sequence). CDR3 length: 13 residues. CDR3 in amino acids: CSARARTLNEQFF. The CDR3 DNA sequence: TGCAGTGCTAGAGCCCGGACCCTCAATGAGCAGTTCTTC.

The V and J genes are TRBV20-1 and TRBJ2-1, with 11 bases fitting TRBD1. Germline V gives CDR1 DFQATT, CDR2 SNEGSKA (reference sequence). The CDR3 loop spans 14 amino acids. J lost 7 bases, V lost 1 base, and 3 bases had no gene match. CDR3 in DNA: TGCAGTGCTAGAGTGGGGACAGGGGGGAATGAGCAGTTCTTC. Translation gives CSARVGTGGNEQFF.